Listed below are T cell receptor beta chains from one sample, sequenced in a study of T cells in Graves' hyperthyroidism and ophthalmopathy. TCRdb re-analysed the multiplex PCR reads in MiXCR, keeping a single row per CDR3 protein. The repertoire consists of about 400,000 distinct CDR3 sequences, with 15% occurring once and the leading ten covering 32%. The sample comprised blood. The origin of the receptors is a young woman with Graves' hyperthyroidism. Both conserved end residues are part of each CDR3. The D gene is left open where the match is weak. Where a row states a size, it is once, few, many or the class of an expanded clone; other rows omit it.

CDR3nt: TGCGCCAGCAGCTTGGGGCAGGGATCCGAGACCCAGTACTTC
CDR3aa: CASSLGQGSETQYF
abundance: few
d_gene: -
v_gene: TRBV5-1
j_gene: TRBJ2-5

CDR3nt: TGTGCCAGCAGCCAAGATAACACCGGGGTTCAGCCCCAGCATTTT
CDR3aa: CASSQDNTGVQPQHF
abundance: -
d_gene: -
v_gene: TRBV4-2
j_gene: TRBJ1-5

CDR3nt: TGTGCCAGCAGCTTGGCCTGGCCTGCTCCAATCTATGGCTACACCTTC
CDR3aa: CASSLAWPAPIYGYTF
abundance: many
d_gene: -
v_gene: TRBV5-5
j_gene: TRBJ1-2

CDR3nt: TGTGCCAGCTCACGGGGAGGGCCAATCGACAATGAGCAGTTCTTC
CDR3aa: CASSRGGPIDNEQFF
abundance: many
d_gene: TRBD2
v_gene: TRBV18
j_gene: TRBJ2-1

CDR3nt: TGTGCCAGCAGCCACCCAGAGGGGGAGCAGTACTTC
CDR3aa: CASSHPEGEQYF
abundance: many
d_gene: -
v_gene: TRBV3-1
j_gene: TRBJ2-7

CDR3nt: TGTGCCAGCAACAGGGGCGAGAACACTGAAGCTTTCTTT
CDR3aa: CASNRGENTEAFF
abundance: many
d_gene: TRBD1
v_gene: TRBV6-1
j_gene: TRBJ1-1

CDR3nt: TGCGCCAGCAAGGGTTACGATGAGCAGTTCTTC
CDR3aa: CASKGYDEQFF
abundance: -
d_gene: -
v_gene: TRBV5-1
j_gene: TRBJ2-1

CDR3nt: TGTGCCAGTAGCATCCCTACAGTAGGTCAGCCCCAGCATTTT
CDR3aa: CASSIPTVGQPQHF
abundance: -
d_gene: -
v_gene: TRBV19
j_gene: TRBJ1-5

CDR3nt: TGTGCCAGCAGCCATCTCGCCCCCCGGACTAGCGGGCGACTTTCCTACGAGCAGTACTTC
CDR3aa: CASSHLAPRTSGRLSYEQYF
abundance: -
d_gene: TRBD2
v_gene: TRBV3-1
j_gene: TRBJ2-7

CDR3nt: TGTGCCAGCTCACCAGGGACTAACATTTACGAGCAGTACTTC
CDR3aa: CASSPGTNIYEQYF
abundance: -
d_gene: TRBD2
v_gene: TRBV18
j_gene: TRBJ2-7

CDR3nt: TGTGCCAGCAGAGACAGGGGGCCCGGGCAGCCCCAGCATTTT
CDR3aa: CASRDRGPGQPQHF
abundance: few
d_gene: TRBD1
v_gene: TRBV2
j_gene: TRBJ1-5

CDR3nt: TGTGCCAGCAGCCAAGTTCTAGGGACCCCTGAAGCTTTCTTT
CDR3aa: CASSQVLGTPEAFF
abundance: -
d_gene: -
v_gene: TRBV4-2
j_gene: TRBJ1-1